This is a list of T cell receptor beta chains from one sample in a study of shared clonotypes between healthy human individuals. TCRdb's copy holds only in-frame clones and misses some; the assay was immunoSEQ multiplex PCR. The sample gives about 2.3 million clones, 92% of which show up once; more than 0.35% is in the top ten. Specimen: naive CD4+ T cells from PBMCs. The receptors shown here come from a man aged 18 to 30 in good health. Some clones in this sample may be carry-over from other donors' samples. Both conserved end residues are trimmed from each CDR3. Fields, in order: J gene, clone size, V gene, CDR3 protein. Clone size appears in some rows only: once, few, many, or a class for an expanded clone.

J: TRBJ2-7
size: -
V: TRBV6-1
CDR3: AIRTPGIYEQY

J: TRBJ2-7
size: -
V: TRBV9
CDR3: ASSVGGTEPYEQY

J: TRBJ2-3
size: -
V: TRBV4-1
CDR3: ASSQLLLGHDTDTQY

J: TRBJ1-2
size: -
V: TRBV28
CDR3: ASSLDLGQDQDGYT

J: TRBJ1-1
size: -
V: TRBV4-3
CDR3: ASSQDLWNPMRGEAF

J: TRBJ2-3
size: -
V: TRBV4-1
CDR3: ASSQMVLGDTQY

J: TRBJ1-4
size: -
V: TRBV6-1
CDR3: ASSESWGKLF

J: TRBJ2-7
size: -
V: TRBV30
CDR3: AWSLAGGYEQY

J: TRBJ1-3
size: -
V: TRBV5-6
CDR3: ASSLIGNTIY

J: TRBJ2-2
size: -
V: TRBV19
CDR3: ASSRGQVVAGELF

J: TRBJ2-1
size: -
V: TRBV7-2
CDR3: ASSLRSSNEQF

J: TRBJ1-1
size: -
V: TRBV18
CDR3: ASSPPGSHRGDTEAF

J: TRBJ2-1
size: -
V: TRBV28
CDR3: ASSFHQAGKSYNEQF

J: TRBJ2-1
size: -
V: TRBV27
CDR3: ATQRIGNYEQF

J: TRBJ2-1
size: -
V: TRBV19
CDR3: ASSPRGRAEQF

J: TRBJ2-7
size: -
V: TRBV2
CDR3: ASYYREGLTPNEQY

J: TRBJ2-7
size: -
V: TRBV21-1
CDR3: ASSKRTSGSWEQY

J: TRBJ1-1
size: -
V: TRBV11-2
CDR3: ASSADGQGGEAF

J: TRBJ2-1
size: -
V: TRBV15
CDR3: ATSRGEAGGRHEQF

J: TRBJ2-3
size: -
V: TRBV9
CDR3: ASSVSSNGGTDTQY

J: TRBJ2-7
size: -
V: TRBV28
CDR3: ASSLSTHRVYEQY

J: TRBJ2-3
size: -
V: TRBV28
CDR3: ASSRGVGEVDTQY

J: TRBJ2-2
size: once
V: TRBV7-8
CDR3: ASSPVGSGRITGELF

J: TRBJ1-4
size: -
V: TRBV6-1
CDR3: ASSLQTGGSDKLF

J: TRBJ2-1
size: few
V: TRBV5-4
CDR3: ASSLAASGFYNEQF

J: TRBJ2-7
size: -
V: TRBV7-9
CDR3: ASSLGQGPSYEQY

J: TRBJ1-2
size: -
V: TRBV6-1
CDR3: ASSVEGYGYT

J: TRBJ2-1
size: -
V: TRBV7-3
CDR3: ASSLDGSEQF

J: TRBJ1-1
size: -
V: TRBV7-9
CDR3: ASSFLGDTEAF

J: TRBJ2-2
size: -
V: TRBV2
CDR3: ASSRDRWDTGELF

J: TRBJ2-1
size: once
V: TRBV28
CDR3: ASRRRDSPYNEQF

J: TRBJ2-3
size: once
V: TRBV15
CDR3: ATSIKLLDSSTDTQY

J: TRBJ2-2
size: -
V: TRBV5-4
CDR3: ASSLQLAMNTGELF

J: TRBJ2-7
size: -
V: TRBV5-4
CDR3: ASSSPGPGEQY

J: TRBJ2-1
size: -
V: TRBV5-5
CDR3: ASSLGTSGRSLNEQF